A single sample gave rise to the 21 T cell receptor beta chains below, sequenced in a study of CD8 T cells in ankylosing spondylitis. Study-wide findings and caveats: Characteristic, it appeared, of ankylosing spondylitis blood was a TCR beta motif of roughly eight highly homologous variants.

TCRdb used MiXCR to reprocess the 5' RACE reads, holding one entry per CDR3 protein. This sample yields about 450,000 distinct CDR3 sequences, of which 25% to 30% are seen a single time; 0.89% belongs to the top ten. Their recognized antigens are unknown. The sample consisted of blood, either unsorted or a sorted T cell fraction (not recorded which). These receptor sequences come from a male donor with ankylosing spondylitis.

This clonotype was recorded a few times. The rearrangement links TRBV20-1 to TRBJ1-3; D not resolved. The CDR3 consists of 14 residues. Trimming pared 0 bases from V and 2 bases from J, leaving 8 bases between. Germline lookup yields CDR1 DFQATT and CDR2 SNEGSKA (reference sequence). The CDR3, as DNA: TGCAGTGCTAGAGATCGCAGGACTGGAAACACCATATATTTT. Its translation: CSARDRRTGNTIYF.

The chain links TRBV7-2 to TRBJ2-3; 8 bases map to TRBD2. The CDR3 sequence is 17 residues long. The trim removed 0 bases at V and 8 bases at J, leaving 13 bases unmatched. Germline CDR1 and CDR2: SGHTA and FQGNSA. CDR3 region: CASSLAPVSGGWGTQYF. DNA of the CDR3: TGTGCCAGCAGCTTAGCGCCTGTATCGGGAGGGTGGGGTACGCAGTATTTT.

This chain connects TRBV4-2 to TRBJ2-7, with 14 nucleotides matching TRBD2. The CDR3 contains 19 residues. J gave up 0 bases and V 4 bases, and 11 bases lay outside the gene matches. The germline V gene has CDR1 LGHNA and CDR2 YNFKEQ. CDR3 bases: TGTGCCAGCAGCCCGAGGGGGACTAGCGGGAGTGGAAGCTCCTACGAGCAGTACTTC. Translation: CASSPRGTSGSGSSYEQYF.

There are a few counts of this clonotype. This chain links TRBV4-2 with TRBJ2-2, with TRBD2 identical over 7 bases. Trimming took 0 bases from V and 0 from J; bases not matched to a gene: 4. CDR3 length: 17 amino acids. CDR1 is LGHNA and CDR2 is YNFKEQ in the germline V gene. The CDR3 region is CASSQEGSGSNTGELFF. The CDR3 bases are TGTGCCAGCAGCCAAGAAGGTAGCGGGTCGAACACCGGGGAGCTGTTTTTT.

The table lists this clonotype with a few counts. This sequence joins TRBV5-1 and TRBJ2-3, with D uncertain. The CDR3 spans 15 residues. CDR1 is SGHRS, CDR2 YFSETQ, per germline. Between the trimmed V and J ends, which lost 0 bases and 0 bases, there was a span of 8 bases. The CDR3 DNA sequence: TGCGCCAGCAGCTTGGTACTACCTAGCACAGATACGCAGTATTTT. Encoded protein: CASSLVLPSTDTQYF.

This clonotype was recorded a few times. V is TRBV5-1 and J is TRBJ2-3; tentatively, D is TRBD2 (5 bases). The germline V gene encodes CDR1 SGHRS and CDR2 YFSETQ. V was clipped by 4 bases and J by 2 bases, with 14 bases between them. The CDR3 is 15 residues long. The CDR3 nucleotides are TGCGCCAGCAGCGTGGACGGGGAGCCCACAGATACGCAGTATTTT. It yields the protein CASSVDGEPTDTQYF.

Here the CDR3 DNA reads TGTGCCAGTACAGGTAGTGACAATGAGCAGTTCTTC. Protein sequence: CASTGSDNEQFF. J is TRBJ2-1 and V is TRBV7-2; D may be TRBD1 (5 bases). Per germline, CDR1 SGHTA and CDR2 FQGNSA. Trimming stripped 9 bases from V and 5 bases from J, with 11 bases between. The CDR3 is made up of 12 amino acids.

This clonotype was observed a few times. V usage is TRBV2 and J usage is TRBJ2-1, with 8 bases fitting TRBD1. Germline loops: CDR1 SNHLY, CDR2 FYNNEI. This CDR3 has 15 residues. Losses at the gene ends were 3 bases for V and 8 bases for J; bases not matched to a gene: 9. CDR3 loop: CASSDDQGAQYEQFF. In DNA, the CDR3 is TGTGCCAGCAGTGACGATCAGGGGGCGCAATATGAGCAGTTCTTC.

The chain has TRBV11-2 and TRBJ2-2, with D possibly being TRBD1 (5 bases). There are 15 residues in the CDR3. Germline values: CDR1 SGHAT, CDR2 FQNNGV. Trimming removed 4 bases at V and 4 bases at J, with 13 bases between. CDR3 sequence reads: CASSSSRETTGELFF. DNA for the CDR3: TGTGCCAGCAGCTCCAGCAGGGAAACCACCGGGGAGCTGTTTTTT.

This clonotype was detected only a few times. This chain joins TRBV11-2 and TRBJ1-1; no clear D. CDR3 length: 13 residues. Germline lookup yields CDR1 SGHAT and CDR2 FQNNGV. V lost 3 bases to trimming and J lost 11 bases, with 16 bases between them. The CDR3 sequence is CASSFAEYSWAFF. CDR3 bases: TGTGCCAGCAGCTTTGCAGAGTATTCTTGGGCTTTCTTT.

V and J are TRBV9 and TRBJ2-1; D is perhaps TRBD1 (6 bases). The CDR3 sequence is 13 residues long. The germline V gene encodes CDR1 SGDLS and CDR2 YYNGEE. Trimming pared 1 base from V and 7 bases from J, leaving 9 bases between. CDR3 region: CASSVNTGNEQFF. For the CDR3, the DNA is TGTGCCAGCAGCGTAAATACAGGGAATGAGCAGTTCTTC.

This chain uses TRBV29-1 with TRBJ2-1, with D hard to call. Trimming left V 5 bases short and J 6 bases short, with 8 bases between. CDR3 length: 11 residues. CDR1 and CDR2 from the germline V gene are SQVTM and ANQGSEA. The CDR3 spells CSVRWANEQFF. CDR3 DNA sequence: TGCAGCGTTAGATGGGCCAATGAGCAGTTCTTC.

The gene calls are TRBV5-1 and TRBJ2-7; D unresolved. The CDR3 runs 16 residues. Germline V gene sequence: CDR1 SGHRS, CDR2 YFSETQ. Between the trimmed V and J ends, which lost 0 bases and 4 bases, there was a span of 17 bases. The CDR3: CASSLAETRAVYEQYF. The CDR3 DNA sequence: TGCGCCAGCAGCTTGGCCGAGACAAGGGCGGTTTACGAGCAGTACTTC. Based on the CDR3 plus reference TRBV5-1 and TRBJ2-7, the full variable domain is KAGVTQTPRYLIKTRGQQVTLSCSPISGHRSVSWYQQTPGQGLQFLFEYFSETQRNKGNFPGRFSGRQFSNSRSEMNVSTLELGDSALYLCASSLAETRAVYEQYFGPGTRLTVT.

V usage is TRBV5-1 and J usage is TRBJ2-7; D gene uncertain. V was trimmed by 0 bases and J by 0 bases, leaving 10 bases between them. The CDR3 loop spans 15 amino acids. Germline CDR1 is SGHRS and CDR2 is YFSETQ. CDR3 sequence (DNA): TGCGCCAGCAGCTTGGGACTTTTAAGCTCCTACGAGCAGTACTTC. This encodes CASSLGLLSSYEQYF.

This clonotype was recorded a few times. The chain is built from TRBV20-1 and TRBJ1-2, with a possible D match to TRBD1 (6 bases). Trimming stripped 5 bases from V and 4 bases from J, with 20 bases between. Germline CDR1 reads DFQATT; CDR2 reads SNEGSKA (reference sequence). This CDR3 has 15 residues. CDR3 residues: CSAPRGGPQGYGYTF. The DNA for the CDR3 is TGCAGTGCTCCCCGGGGGGGGCCACAGGGCTATGGCTACACCTTC.

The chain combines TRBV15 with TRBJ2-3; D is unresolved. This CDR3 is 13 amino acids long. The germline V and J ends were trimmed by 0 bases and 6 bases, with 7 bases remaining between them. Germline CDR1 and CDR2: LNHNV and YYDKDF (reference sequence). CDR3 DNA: TGTGCCACCAGCAGAGACATTGAGGATACGCAGTATTTT. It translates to CATSRDIEDTQYF.

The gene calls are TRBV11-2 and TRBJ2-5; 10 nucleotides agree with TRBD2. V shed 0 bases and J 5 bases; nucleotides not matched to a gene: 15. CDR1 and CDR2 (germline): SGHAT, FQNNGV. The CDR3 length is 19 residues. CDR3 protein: CASSLDYKGSGRARETQYF. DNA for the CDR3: TGTGCCAGCAGCTTAGATTATAAAGGAAGCGGGAGGGCCCGGGAGACCCAGTACTTC.

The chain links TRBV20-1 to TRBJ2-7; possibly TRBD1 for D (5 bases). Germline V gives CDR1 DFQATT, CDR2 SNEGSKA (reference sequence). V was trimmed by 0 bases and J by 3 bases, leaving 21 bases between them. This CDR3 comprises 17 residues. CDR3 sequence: CSARDWYRPDTGYEQYF. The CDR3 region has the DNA TGCAGTGCTAGAGATTGGTACAGGCCGGACACCGGCTACGAGCAGTACTTC.

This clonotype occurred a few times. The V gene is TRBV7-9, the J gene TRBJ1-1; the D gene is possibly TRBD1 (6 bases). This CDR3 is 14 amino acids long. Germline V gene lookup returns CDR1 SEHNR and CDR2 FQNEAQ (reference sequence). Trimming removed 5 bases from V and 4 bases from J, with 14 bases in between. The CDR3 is CASSPDSRGTEAFF. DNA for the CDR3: TGTGCCAGCAGCCCGGACAGCAGAGGCACTGAAGCTTTCTTT.

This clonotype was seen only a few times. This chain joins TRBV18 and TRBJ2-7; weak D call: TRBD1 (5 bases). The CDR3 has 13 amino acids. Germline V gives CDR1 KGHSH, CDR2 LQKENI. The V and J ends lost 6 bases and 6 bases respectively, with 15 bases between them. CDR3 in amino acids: CASSTGRAVEQYV. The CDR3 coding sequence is TGTGCCAGCTCTACCGGCAGGGCGGTCGAGCAGTACGTC.

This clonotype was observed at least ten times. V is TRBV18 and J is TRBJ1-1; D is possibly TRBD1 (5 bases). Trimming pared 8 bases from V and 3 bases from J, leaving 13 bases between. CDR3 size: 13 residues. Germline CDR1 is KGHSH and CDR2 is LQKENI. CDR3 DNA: TGTGCCAGCAGCCCCCCGGGGGACACTGAAGCTTTCTTT. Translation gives CASSPPGDTEAFF.